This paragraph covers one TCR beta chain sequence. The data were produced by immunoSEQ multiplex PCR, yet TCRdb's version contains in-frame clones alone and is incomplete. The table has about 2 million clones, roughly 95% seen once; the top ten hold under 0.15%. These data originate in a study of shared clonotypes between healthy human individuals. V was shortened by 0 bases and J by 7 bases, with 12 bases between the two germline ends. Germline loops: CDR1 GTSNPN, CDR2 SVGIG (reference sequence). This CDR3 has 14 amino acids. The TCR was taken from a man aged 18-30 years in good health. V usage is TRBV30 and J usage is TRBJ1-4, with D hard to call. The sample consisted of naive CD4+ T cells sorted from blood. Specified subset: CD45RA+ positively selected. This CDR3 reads CAWSVGGIAEKLFF. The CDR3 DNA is TGTGCCTGGAGTGTCGGTGGGATTGCTGAAAAACTGTTTTTT.